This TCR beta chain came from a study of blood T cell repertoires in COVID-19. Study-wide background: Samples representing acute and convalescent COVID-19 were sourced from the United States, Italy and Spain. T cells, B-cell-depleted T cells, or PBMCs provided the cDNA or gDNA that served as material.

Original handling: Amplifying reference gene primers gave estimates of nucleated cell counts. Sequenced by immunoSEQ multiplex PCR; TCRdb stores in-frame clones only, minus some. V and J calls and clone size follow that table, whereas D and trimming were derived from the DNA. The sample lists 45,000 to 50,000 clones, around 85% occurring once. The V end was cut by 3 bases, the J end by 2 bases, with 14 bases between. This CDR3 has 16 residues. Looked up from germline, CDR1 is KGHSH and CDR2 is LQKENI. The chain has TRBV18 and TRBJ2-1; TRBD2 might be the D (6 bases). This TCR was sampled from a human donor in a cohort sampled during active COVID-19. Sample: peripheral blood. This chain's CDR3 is CASSPRSTGAYNEQFF. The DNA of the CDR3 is TGTGCCAGCTCACCCAGGAGTACGGGGGCCTACAATGAGCAGTTCTTC.